This is a list of T cell receptor beta chains from one sample in a study of blood T cell repertoires in COVID-19. Libraries were prepared by immunoSEQ multiplex PCR; TCRdb keeps only in-frame clonotypes and omits some of them. This sample has around 150,000 clones, with 85% to 90% found just once. The sequenced sample consisted of peripheral blood. The receptors stem from a man aged 50 to 59 with active COVID-19. Both conserved end residues are part of each CDR3. A D gene is named only where the DNA matches it firmly. Clone size is given for some rows only: seen once, a few or many times, or a class if the clone is expanded.

D gene | J gene | V gene | clone size | CDR3 protein | CDR3 DNA
. | TRBJ1-6 | TRBV5-1 | . | CASSFRVGEGSPLHF | TGCGCCAGCAGCTTTCGCGTAGGGGAGGGTTCACCCCTCCACTTT
TRBD1 | TRBJ2-6 | TRBV6-1 | . | CASSGQGVFDGANVLTF | TGTGCCAGCAGTGGACAGGGGGTCTTCGACGGGGCCAACGTCCTGACTTTC
. | TRBJ2-3 | TRBV9 | . | CASSVAVLTDTQYF | TGTGCCAGCAGCGTAGCGGTCCTGACAGATACGCAGTATTTT
. | TRBJ2-7 | TRBV11-2 | . | CASSLDVWGSSSYEQYF | TGTGCCAGCAGCTTAGATGTGTGGGGCAGCTCCTCCTACGAGCAGTACTTC
TRBD1 | TRBJ1-3 | TRBV3-1/TRBV3-2 | . | CASSHDTGGFIIYF | TGTGCCAGCAGCCATGATACAGGGGGCTTTATCATATATTTT
. | TRBJ1-6 | TRBV5-3 | . | CARSFIQKRWDSPLHF | TGTGCCAGAAGCTTTATCCAGAAGAGGTGGGATTCACCCCTCCACTTT
. | TRBJ1-6 | TRBV4-3 | . | CASSQAAGMAGNSPLHF | TGCGCCAGCAGCCAAGCAGCAGGCATGGCCGGAAATTCACCCCTCCACTTT
. | TRBJ1-4 | TRBV19 | . | CASSIGQPATNEKLFF | TGTGCCAGTAGTATCGGACAACCTGCAACTAATGAAAAACTGTTTTTT
. | TRBJ1-1 | TRBV2 | . | CASRKRGLDTEAFF | TGTGCCAGTCGAAAACGGGGGTTAGACACTGAAGCTTTCTTT
TRBD1 | TRBJ1-1 | TRBV29-1 | . | CSAQGQDRGLGRAFF | TGCAGCGCCCAGGGACAGGACCGAGGGCTAGGTAGGGCTTTCTTT
. | TRBJ2-2 | TRBV29-1 | . | CSAPGLHTGELFF | TGCAGCGCTCCAGGACTGCACACCGGGGAGCTGTTTTTT
TRBD1 | TRBJ2-7 | TRBV2 | once | CASSRTGSYEQYF | TGTGCCAGCAGCCGGACAGGGTCCTACGAGCAGTACTTC
. | TRBJ2-7 | TRBV5-4 | . | CASSETAGYEQYF | TGTGCCAGCAGCGAAACAGCGGGTTACGAGCAGTACTTC
TRBD1 | TRBJ2-3 | TRBV4-3 | . | CASSQDRTGRGDTQYF | TGCGCCAGCAGCCAAGATCGGACAGGGCGAGGAGATACGCAGTATTTT